This T cell receptor (beta chain) was captured by sequencing in a study of T cell responses to AZD1222 COVID-19 vaccine. General study findings and limits: Close to half of spike-specific TCRs reportedly recognize unmutated variant regions.

Data came from immunoSEQ multiplex PCR; TCRdb stores just in-frame clones and leaves some out. Among roughly 140,000 clones listed, around 88% were seen once. Points on this clone: Its antigen is not known.

The CDR3 extends over 15 amino acids. With 4 bases removed from V and 6 bases from J, the gap between germline ends came to 15 bases. The germline CDR1 and CDR2 sequences are SGHAT and FQNNGV. This clonotype was sampled from an adult in good health. Sequenced material: peripheral blood, taken on day 0 of MenACWY control vaccination. J is TRBJ2-2 and V is TRBV11-2; D gene unclear. The CDR3 loop reads CASSSVRKEPGELFF. The DNA for the CDR3 is TGTGCCAGCAGCTCAGTGCGTAAGGAGCCCGGGGAGCTGTTTTTT.